This record concerns one TCR beta chain sequence. Its specificity is not known. With a much larger clone just one base away, this may be a read error. The PBMCs were sourced from fresh peripheral blood (more than 8.5 ml). The sample is drawn from a study of T cells in Graves' hyperthyroidism and ophthalmopathy. Study-wide results and limits: Stable hyperthyroidism was separated from ophthalmopathy by a model based on 13 V-J features.

Germline values: CDR1 MNHEY, CDR2 SMNVEV (reference sequence). The CDR3 has 14 amino acids. TCR beta CDR3 regions were amplified from RNA transcripts. Primed by the HTBI set, a first-round RT-PCR was run on the TCR CDR3. TCRdb re-derived calls from the multiplex PCR reads in MiXCR, one entry per CDR3 protein. The sample lists hundreds of thousands of distinct CDR3 sequences, roughly 14% occurring once. The V call is TRBV27, the J call TRBJ2-1; TRBD1 agrees at 7 bases. The source of this sequence is a woman aged 50 to 60 with Graves' ophthalmopathy. The sample consisted of blood. This CDR3 reads CTSSPVRGYNEQFF. For the CDR3, the DNA is TGTACCAGCAGTCCAGTCAGGGGGTACAATGAGCAGTTCTTC.